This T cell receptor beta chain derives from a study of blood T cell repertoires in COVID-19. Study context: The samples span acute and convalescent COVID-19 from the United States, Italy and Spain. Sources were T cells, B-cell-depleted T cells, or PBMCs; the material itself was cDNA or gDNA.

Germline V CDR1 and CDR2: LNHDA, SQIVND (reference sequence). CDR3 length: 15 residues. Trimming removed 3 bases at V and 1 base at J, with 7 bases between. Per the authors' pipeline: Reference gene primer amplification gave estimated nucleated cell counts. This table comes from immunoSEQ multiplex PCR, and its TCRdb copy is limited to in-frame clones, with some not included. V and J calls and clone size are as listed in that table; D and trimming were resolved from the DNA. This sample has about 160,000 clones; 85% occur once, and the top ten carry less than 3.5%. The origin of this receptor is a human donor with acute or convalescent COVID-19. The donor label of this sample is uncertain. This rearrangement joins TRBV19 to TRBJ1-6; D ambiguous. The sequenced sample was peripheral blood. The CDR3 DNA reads TGTGCCAGTAGTATGGAGGGTTCCTATAATTCACCCCTCCACTTT. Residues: CASSMEGSYNSPLHF.